A selection of T cell receptor beta chains follows, all from one sample in a study of blood T cell repertoires in COVID-19. Only in-frame clones appear in the TCRdb table, and some are missing; sequencing was by immunoSEQ multiplex PCR. The data contain about 91,000 clones, about four fifths of them seen just once; the ten biggest clones take up 24%. Sequencing used peripheral blood. Receptors were obtained from a man aged 65 to 85 with acute or convalescent COVID-19. The CDR3 runs from the conserved cysteine through the conserved F or W. The D gene is left open where the match is weak. Clone size is not always given. Where it is, it says once, few, many or a class for expanded clones.

cdr3_aa: CASSLEGTTLYEQYF; cdr3_nt: TGTGCCAGCAGCTTGGAAGGGACTACCCTCTACGAGCAGTACTTC; d_call: TRBD2; j_call: TRBJ2-7; clone_size: medium-sized; v_call: TRBV5-5
cdr3_aa: CASSLGLGRLDEQFF; cdr3_nt: TGTGCCAGCAGCTTAGGCCTAGGCCGTCTCGATGAGCAGTTCTTC; d_call: .; j_call: TRBJ2-1; clone_size: few; v_call: TRBV11-3
cdr3_aa: CASSSRAQLSGQPQHF; cdr3_nt: TGTGCCAGCAGCTCAAGGGCCCAGTTGAGCGGGCAGCCCCAGCATTTT; d_call: .; j_call: TRBJ1-5; clone_size: .; v_call: TRBV7-8
cdr3_aa: CASLAWDSPSYEQYF; cdr3_nt: TGTGCCAGTCTTGCTTGGGACAGCCCCTCCTACGAGCAGTACTTC; d_call: TRBD1; j_call: TRBJ2-7; clone_size: .; v_call: TRBV28
cdr3_aa: CASSPTPGVAGGPKEQYF; cdr3_nt: TGTGCCAGCAGCCCAACTCCCGGGGTAGCGGGAGGGCCTAAGGAGCAGTACTTC; d_call: TRBD2; j_call: TRBJ2-7; clone_size: .; v_call: TRBV7-2
cdr3_aa: CASSRTAGELFF; cdr3_nt: TGTGCCAGCAGCCGGACAGCCGGGGAGCTGTTTTTT; d_call: .; j_call: TRBJ2-2; clone_size: .; v_call: TRBV7-8
cdr3_aa: CASSFGTSGSNTQYF; cdr3_nt: TGTGCCAGCAGCTTTGGGACTAGCGGGAGTAATACGCAGTATTTT; d_call: TRBD2; j_call: TRBJ2-3; clone_size: .; v_call: TRBV7-2
cdr3_aa: CASSLRALNTEAFF; cdr3_nt: TGCGCCAGCAGCTTGCGAGCCTTGAACACTGAAGCTTTCTTT; d_call: .; j_call: TRBJ1-1; clone_size: .; v_call: TRBV5-1
cdr3_aa: CASSHPSFGVGELFF; cdr3_nt: TGTGCCAGCAGCCATCCCTCCTTCGGGGTCGGGGAGCTGTTTTTT; d_call: .; j_call: TRBJ2-2; clone_size: once; v_call: TRBV3-1/TRBV3-2
cdr3_aa: CASSAGQGRWETQYF; cdr3_nt: TGTGCCAGCAGCGCTGGACAGGGTCGATGGGAGACCCAGTACTTC; d_call: .; j_call: TRBJ2-5; clone_size: .; v_call: TRBV21-1
cdr3_aa: CASSLAGGPNTEAFF; cdr3_nt: TGCGCCAGCAGCTTGGCAGGGGGCCCGAACACTGAAGCTTTCTTT; d_call: TRBD1; j_call: TRBJ1-1; clone_size: .; v_call: TRBV5-1
cdr3_aa: CASTNNVAGEGGQQYF; cdr3_nt: TGCGCCAGCACTAACAACGTAGCGGGAGAGGGTGGGCAGCAGTACTTC; d_call: TRBD2; j_call: TRBJ2-7; clone_size: .; v_call: TRBV5-1
cdr3_aa: CSAHENTGELFF; cdr3_nt: TGCAGCGCACATGAAAACACCGGGGAGCTGTTTTTT; d_call: .; j_call: TRBJ2-2; clone_size: once; v_call: TRBV29-1
cdr3_aa: CSVLGLAGYYNEQFF; cdr3_nt: TGCAGCGTACTGGGACTAGCGGGATACTACAATGAGCAGTTCTTC; d_call: TRBD2; j_call: TRBJ2-1; clone_size: .; v_call: TRBV29-1
cdr3_aa: CATFNLRGMEQFF; cdr3_nt: TGTGCCACCTTTAATCTTCGGGGGATGGAGCAGTTCTTC; d_call: .; j_call: TRBJ2-1; clone_size: .; v_call: TRBV19
cdr3_aa: CAWSDQGYQPQHF; cdr3_nt: TGTGCCTGGAGTGATCAGGGGTATCAGCCCCAGCATTTT; d_call: .; j_call: TRBJ1-5; clone_size: .; v_call: TRBV30
cdr3_aa: CASSRMDRGDYGYTF; cdr3_nt: TGTGCCAGTAGTAGGATGGACAGGGGAGACTATGGCTACACCTTC; d_call: TRBD1; j_call: TRBJ1-2; clone_size: .; v_call: TRBV19
cdr3_aa: CASSQGTASNTEAFF; cdr3_nt: TGTGCCAGCAGCCAGGGGACTGCGTCGAACACTGAAGCTTTCTTT; d_call: .; j_call: TRBJ1-1; clone_size: .; v_call: TRBV4-2
cdr3_aa: CASSSRTSGSTYEQYF; cdr3_nt: TGTGCCAGCAGCTCCCGGACTAGCGGGTCCACCTACGAGCAGTACTTC; d_call: TRBD2; j_call: TRBJ2-7; clone_size: .; v_call: TRBV7-2
cdr3_aa: CASSLGAFRSGNTIYF; cdr3_nt: TGTGCCAGCAGCTTGGGGGCATTCCGGTCTGGAAACACCATATATTTT; d_call: .; j_call: TRBJ1-3; clone_size: few; v_call: TRBV7-2
cdr3_aa: CASSLGQLYEKLFF; cdr3_nt: TGTGCCAGCAGTTTGGGCCAGCTATATGAAAAACTGTTTTTT; d_call: .; j_call: TRBJ1-4; clone_size: few; v_call: TRBV28
cdr3_aa: CASSETRAPNTEAFF; cdr3_nt: TGTGCCAGCAGTGAAACGAGGGCACCGAACACTGAAGCTTTCTTT; d_call: .; j_call: TRBJ1-1; clone_size: few; v_call: TRBV6-1
cdr3_aa: CASSMGQLNTEAFF; cdr3_nt: TGTGCCAGTAGTATGGGACAGTTGAACACTGAAGCTTTCTTT; d_call: TRBD1; j_call: TRBJ1-1; clone_size: many; v_call: TRBV19
cdr3_aa: CASSGRTGLSYNEQFF; cdr3_nt: TGCGCCAGCAGCGGCCGGACAGGGCTCTCCTACAATGAGCAGTTCTTC; d_call: TRBD1; j_call: TRBJ2-1; clone_size: .; v_call: TRBV5-1
cdr3_aa: CAISEATPGGYEQYF; cdr3_nt: TGTGCCATCAGTGAAGCCACCCCGGGGGGCTACGAGCAGTACTTC; d_call: TRBD2; j_call: TRBJ2-7; clone_size: .; v_call: TRBV10-3
cdr3_aa: CASSWTANYGYTF; cdr3_nt: TGTGCCAGCAGTTGGACAGCCAACTATGGCTACACCTTC; d_call: .; j_call: TRBJ1-2; clone_size: few; v_call: TRBV6-5
cdr3_aa: CASSFAAGPISGNTIYF; cdr3_nt: TGTGCCAGCAGCTTCGCAGCGGGGCCCATCTCTGGAAACACCATATATTTT; d_call: .; j_call: TRBJ1-3; clone_size: .; v_call: TRBV7-9
cdr3_aa: CASSPEGTGYQPQHF; cdr3_nt: TGTGCCAGCAGCCCCGAAGGGACAGGGTATCAGCCCCAGCATTTT; d_call: TRBD1; j_call: TRBJ1-5; clone_size: .; v_call: TRBV9
cdr3_aa: CASSLGQLAQETQYF; cdr3_nt: TGTGCCAGCAGCTTGGGTCAGCTAGCTCAAGAGACCCAGTACTTC; d_call: .; j_call: TRBJ2-5; clone_size: few; v_call: TRBV5-6
cdr3_aa: CASSGTGHSPPYGYTF; cdr3_nt: TGTGCCAGCAGTGGGACAGGGCACAGCCCCCCCTATGGCTACACCTTC; d_call: TRBD1; j_call: TRBJ1-2; clone_size: .; v_call: TRBV28
cdr3_aa: CASSFLPLAGRQADTQYF; cdr3_nt: TGTGCCAGCAGCTTTCTCCCTCTAGCGGGAAGGCAAGCAGATACGCAGTATTTT; d_call: TRBD2; j_call: TRBJ2-3; clone_size: once; v_call: TRBV7-2
cdr3_aa: CASRQGNGQPQHF; cdr3_nt: TGCGCCAGTAGACAGGGAAATGGTCAGCCCCAGCATTTT; d_call: TRBD1; j_call: TRBJ1-5; clone_size: .; v_call: TRBV10-2
cdr3_aa: CASSADRVGGYTF; cdr3_nt: TGTGCCAGCAGTGCGGACAGGGTAGGTGGCTACACCTTC; d_call: TRBD1; j_call: TRBJ1-2; clone_size: .; v_call: TRBV12-3/TRBV12-4
cdr3_aa: CASSLGTGVSKTQYF; cdr3_nt: TGTGCCAGCAGCTTAGGGACAGGGGTTAGCAAGACCCAGTACTTC; d_call: TRBD1; j_call: TRBJ2-5; clone_size: .; v_call: TRBV7-6
cdr3_aa: CASFSASYEQYF; cdr3_nt: TGTGCCAGCTTTTCAGCGAGCTACGAGCAGTACTTC; d_call: .; j_call: TRBJ2-7; clone_size: few; v_call: TRBV27
cdr3_aa: CSASAFQGGYF; cdr3_nt: TGCAGTGCTAGCGCCTTCCAGGGGGGGTATTTT; d_call: .; j_call: TRBJ2-3; clone_size: .; v_call: TRBV20-1
cdr3_aa: CASSLFGTSAQYF; cdr3_nt: TGTGCCAGCAGCCTTTTTGGGACTAGCGCGCAGTACTTC; d_call: TRBD2; j_call: TRBJ2-7; clone_size: .; v_call: TRBV14
cdr3_aa: CASSASGSYNEQFF; cdr3_nt: TGTGCCAGCAGTGCTAGCGGATCCTACAATGAGCAGTTCTTC; d_call: TRBD2; j_call: TRBJ2-1; clone_size: once; v_call: TRBV28
cdr3_aa: CASSQEGQGLDEQFF; cdr3_nt: TGCGCCAGCAGCCAAGAAGGACAGGGGCTGGATGAGCAGTTCTTC; d_call: TRBD1; j_call: TRBJ2-1; clone_size: .; v_call: TRBV4-1
cdr3_aa: CASSEGQGVGQPQHF; cdr3_nt: TGTGCCAGCAGTGAAGGGCAGGGCGTGGGTCAGCCCCAGCATTTT; d_call: .; j_call: TRBJ1-5; clone_size: few; v_call: TRBV6-1
cdr3_aa: CASSPQGLAGINEQFF; cdr3_nt: TGCGCCAGCAGCCCCCAAGGACTAGCGGGAATCAATGAGCAGTTCTTC; d_call: TRBD2; j_call: TRBJ2-1; clone_size: .; v_call: TRBV4-3
cdr3_aa: CASSYSPNQPQHF; cdr3_nt: TGTGCCAGCAGTTACTCCCCTAATCAGCCCCAGCATTTT; d_call: .; j_call: TRBJ1-5; clone_size: .; v_call: TRBV6-5
cdr3_aa: CASSAGARTDTQYF; cdr3_nt: TGTGCCAGCAGTGCGGGGGCGAGGACAGATACGCAGTATTTT; d_call: .; j_call: TRBJ2-3; clone_size: .; v_call: TRBV6-6
cdr3_aa: CASSFSAGEGEKLFF; cdr3_nt: TGTGCCAGCAGTTTTTCGGCAGGGGAGGGTGAAAAACTGTTTTTT; d_call: .; j_call: TRBJ1-4; clone_size: .; v_call: TRBV28
cdr3_aa: CASSSPGLQETQYF; cdr3_nt: TGTGCCAGCAGCTCCCCAGGGTTGCAAGAGACCCAGTACTTC; d_call: .; j_call: TRBJ2-5; clone_size: .; v_call: TRBV5-6
cdr3_aa: CASRGGRDSYNSPLHF; cdr3_nt: TGTGCCAGCAGAGGAGGACGGGACTCCTATAATTCACCCCTCCACTTT; d_call: .; j_call: TRBJ1-6; clone_size: .; v_call: TRBV27
cdr3_aa: CASSQGPQGDYGYTF; cdr3_nt: TGTGCCAGCAGCCAAGGGCCCCAGGGGGACTATGGCTACACCTTC; d_call: TRBD1; j_call: TRBJ1-2; clone_size: .; v_call: TRBV3-1/TRBV3-2
cdr3_aa: CAGSAGGSYEQYF; cdr3_nt: TGTGCGGGCTCCGCGGGAGGCTCCTACGAGCAGTACTTC; d_call: TRBD2; j_call: TRBJ2-7; clone_size: .; v_call: TRBV7-9
cdr3_aa: CASSYSVSSQGPEAFF; cdr3_nt: TGTGCCAGCAGTTACTCGGTCTCGTCACAGGGCCCTGAAGCTTTCTTT; d_call: .; j_call: TRBJ1-1; clone_size: .; v_call: TRBV6-2/TRBV6-3
cdr3_aa: CASSQDLGGGSYNEQFF; cdr3_nt: TGCGCCAGCAGCCAAGATTTAGGCGGCGGCTCCTACAATGAGCAGTTCTTC; d_call: .; j_call: TRBJ2-1; clone_size: .; v_call: TRBV4-1